This TCR beta chain originates from a study of shared clonotypes between healthy human individuals. Study-wide context: Each donor contributed plates that comprised three CD4 naive, three CD4 memory, two CD8 naive and one CD8 memory. Findings and limits, study-wide: Sequencing of the sorted subsets was shown by rarefaction to be incomplete despite large depth. The study found about 4.6% of naive CD4 clonotypes shared across a handful of donors.

Remarks on this clone: Its target is not known.

The method was immunoSEQ multiplex PCR; TCRdb's version includes in-frame clones alone and lacks a portion of them. The table has about 2.4 million clones, about 92% seen once. V was cut by 4 bases and J by 4 bases, with 10 bases left in between. The germline CDR1 and CDR2 sequences are MGHDK and SYGVNS. This CDR3 spans 13 amino acids. This clonotype was sampled from a man younger than 35 in good health. J is TRBJ1-2 and V is TRBV25-1; D gene ambiguous. Input material: naive CD4+ T cells sorted from blood. Subset given: CD45RA+ positively selected. CDR3: CASSGAGVYGYTF. The CDR3 region has the DNA TGTGCCAGCAGTGGAGCGGGCGTCTATGGCTACACCTTC.